This T cell receptor beta chain was captured by sequencing in a study of regulatory T cells in long-lasting Graves disease. The overall study: Graves' patients, diagnosed recently, had received antithyroid drugs under 3 months. Regarding the study as a whole: With some 2,800 shared public clonotypes, persistent patients exceeded new patients, who shared over 950. Sampling was limited to peripheral blood rather than thyroid tissue. Persistent disease preferred TRBV28, TRBJ1-2 and TRBJ2-5.

Trimming cost V 2 bases and J 3 bases, with 11 bases left between them. Germline loops: CDR1 SGHVS, CDR2 FQNEAQ. This CDR3 has 15 residues. This clonotype was picked up many times. What it binds is unknown. Regarding time point: newly diagnosed GD, antithyroid drugs for less than 3 months. Construction of the TCR library relied on RNA isolated from PBMCs. Arm-PCR of CDR3 regions with iRepertoire HTBI primers generated TCR beta libraries. Each CDR3 protein gets one entry after TCRdb re-called the multiplex PCR reads with MiXCR. The sample records under 250,000 distinct CDR3 sequences, around 19% being singletons. The sample also formed part of further work on T cells in Graves' hyperthyroidism and ophthalmopathy.

The TCR sequence derives from a woman in her 30s with Graves disease. This chain joins TRBV7-8 and TRBJ1-3; a possible D gene is TRBD1 (6 bases). Sequenced material: peripheral blood mononuclear cells (PBMCs), taken at new diagnosis, from a patient treated with antithyroid drugs. The CDR3 spells CASSLHRDLGNTIYF. In nucleotides, the CDR3 is TGTGCCAGCAGCTTACACAGGGACCTTGGAAACACCATATATTTT.